The 5 T cell receptor beta chains reported below all come from one sample, sequenced in a study of blood T cell repertoires in COVID-19. Only in-frame clones appear in the TCRdb table, and some are missing; sequencing was by immunoSEQ multiplex PCR. Altogether around 190,000 clones are present, 82% being singletons, with the ten largest covering approximately 7.8%. Sequencing was carried out using peripheral blood. The receptors were sampled from a woman between 55 and 75 years old with COVID-19, enrolled during active disease.

V gene TRBV19 combines with J gene TRBJ2-1; 10 bases fit TRBD1. The CDR3 consists of 18 residues. The trim removed 9 bases at V and 0 bases at J, leaving 14 bases unmatched. Germline assignment: CDR1 LNHDA and CDR2 SQIVND (reference sequence). The CDR3 DNA follows: TGTGCCAGCAGAGGACAGGGGGTTAAAATTAGCTCCTACAATGAGCAGTTCTTC. It is translated as CASRGQGVKISSYNEQFF.

The CDR3 DNA reads as TGTGCCAGCTCACCGCGGGGGGGAGCCTACGAGCAGTACGTC. Amino acids: CASSPRGGAYEQYV. J is TRBJ2-7 and V is TRBV18; 9 nucleotides align to TRBD2. The trim removed 3 bases at V and 2 bases at J, leaving 2 bases unmatched. The germline V gene encodes CDR1 KGHSH and CDR2 LQKENI. This CDR3 spans 14 amino acids.

CDR3 sequence (DNA): TGTGCCATCAGTGAGTCAGTAATAGAGTTCTACAATGAGCAGTTCTTC. Translating it yields CAISESVIEFYNEQFF. This chain joins TRBV10-3 and TRBJ2-1, with D hard to call. The V end was cut by 0 bases, the J end by 3 bases, with 12 bases between. This CDR3 region has 16 residues. CDR1 and CDR2 from the germline V gene are ENHRY and SYGVKD.

The gene calls are TRBV7-6 and TRBJ2-1, with 7 bases lining up with TRBD2. This CDR3 contains 16 residues. With 2 bases clipped from V and 9 bases from J, the junction kept 13 bases outside the gene matches. Germline CDR1 SGHVS, CDR2 FNYEAQ. CDR3 in amino acids: CASSLNGEGSGGEQFF. DNA of the CDR3: TGTGCCAGCAGCTTAAACGGGGAGGGATCGGGGGGTGAGCAGTTCTTC.

The rearrangement links TRBV4-3 to TRBJ1-4; 8 nucleotides line up with TRBD1. The CDR3 extends over 15 amino acids. J lost 7 bases, V lost 1 base, and 5 bases had no gene match. Germline CDR1 LGHNA, CDR2 YSLEER. CDR3 nucleotide sequence: TGCGCCAGCAGCCAAGGTCAGGGGGCTGTTGAAAAACTGTTTTTT. It is translated as CASSQGQGAVEKLFF.